Each of the 21 T cell receptor beta chains below was sequenced from the same sample in a study of T cell responses to AZD1222 COVID-19 vaccine. Generated by immunoSEQ multiplex PCR, the TCRdb table keeps only in-frame clones and is missing some. The sample gives roughly 150,000 clones, more than 70% of which show up once; approximately 5.7% is in the top ten. The input for sequencing was peripheral blood, taken on day 0 of AZD1222 vaccination. The source of these receptors is an adult in good health.

The gene calls are TRBV19 and TRBJ2-1; D ambiguous. Trimming removed 1 base at V and 8 bases at J, with 6 bases between. CDR1 is LNHDA, CDR2 SQIVND, per germline (reference sequence). The CDR3 consists of 12 residues. The CDR3 nucleotides are TGTGCCAGTAGTATAGGCCAGTATGAGCAGTTCTTC. Its translation: CASSIGQYEQFF.

The chain carries TRBV4-3 and TRBJ1-1; perhaps TRBD1 as D (5 bases). The V end was cut by 1 base, the J end by 4 bases, with 13 bases between. The CDR3 sequence is 15 residues long. The germline gives CDR1 LGHNA, CDR2 YSLEER. CDR3 DNA: TGCGCCAGCAGCCAAGGTCCAGGGTGGGTCACTGAAGCTTTCTTT. This translates into CASSQGPGWVTEAFF.

The chain couples TRBV3-1 (or the pseudogene TRBV3-2) to TRBJ1-2; a weak D match, TRBD1 (5 bases). The CDR3 has 13 residues. Between the trimmed V and J ends, which lost 1 base and 6 bases, there was a span of 9 bases. The germline gives CDR1 LGHDT, CDR2 YNNKEL (reference sequence). The CDR3 DNA reads as TGTGCCAGCAGCCAAGTCCAGGGCAATGGCTACACCTTC. The encoded protein is CASSQVQGNGYTF.

The V and J genes are TRBV12-5 and TRBJ2-2, with unresolved D. V lost 0 bases and J lost 3, with 5 bases in between. Germline lookup yields CDR1 LGHNT and CDR2 FRNRAP. The CDR3 extends over 14 amino acids. CDR3 sequence: CASGLVLDTGELFF. For the CDR3, the DNA is TGTGCTAGTGGTTTGGTGTTGGACACCGGGGAGCTGTTTTTT.

The chain uses TRBV12-5 and TRBJ2-3; 7 bases are shared with TRBD2. Germline CDR1 is LGHNT and CDR2 is FRNRAP. The length of the CDR3 is 15 residues. Losses at the gene ends were 5 bases for V and 2 bases for J; bases not matched to a gene: 7. The CDR3 coding sequence is TGTGCTAGTGGTATAAGCGGGGACTTCACAGATACGCAGTATTTT. Its translation: CASGISGDFTDTQYF.

V usage is TRBV6-2 or TRBV6-3 and J usage is TRBJ1-2, with D uncertain. Trimming left V 2 bases short and J 5 bases short, with 6 bases between. The germline CDR1 and CDR2 sequences are MNHEY and SVGEGT. The CDR3 sequence is 12 residues long. The CDR3 DNA follows: TGTGCCAGCAGTTACGAGAGGTATGGCTACACCTTC. Protein product: CASSYERYGYTF.

This chain links TRBV19 with TRBJ2-1; 10 bases map to TRBD2. Germline CDR1 reads LNHDA; CDR2 reads SQIVND (reference sequence). Losses at the gene ends were 6 bases for V and 5 bases for J; bases not matched to a gene: 7. The CDR3 is 15 amino acids. The CDR3 is CASSSGRAPNNEQFF. DNA for the CDR3: TGTGCCAGTAGCAGCGGGAGGGCCCCTAACAATGAGCAGTTCTTC.

The chain couples TRBV7-9 to TRBJ2-7; D unclear. The germline V and J ends were trimmed by 9 bases and 0 bases, with 9 bases remaining between them. Germline V gene data show CDR1 as SEHNR and CDR2 as FQNEAQ (reference sequence). CDR3 length equals 12 residues. CDR3 sequence reads: CASFQDSYEQYF. CDR3 bases: TGTGCCAGTTTTCAGGACTCCTACGAGCAGTACTTC.

The genes are TRBV19 and TRBJ1-1; tentative D call: TRBD1 (5 bases). Trimming removed 5 bases from V and 1 base from J, with 14 bases in between. The CDR3 loop spans 15 amino acids. Germline CDR1 reads LNHDA; CDR2 reads SQIVND (reference sequence). Written as DNA, the CDR3 is TGTGCCAGTAGTGACTACGGGCAGGGGAACACTGAAGCTTTCTTT. Its translation is CASSDYGQGNTEAFF.

The rearrangement joins TRBV3-1 (or the pseudogene TRBV3-2) to TRBJ1-5; 11 positions agree with TRBD1. Germline V CDR1 and CDR2: LGHDT, YNNKEL (reference sequence). There are 16 residues in the CDR3. The J segment lost 6 bases and the V segment lost 0 bases, leaving 4 bases of the junction unmatched. The CDR3 region is CASSQEPGQGGQPQHF. The CDR3 DNA follows: TGTGCCAGCAGCCAAGAGCCGGGACAGGGGGGTCAGCCCCAGCATTTT.

This rearrangement joins TRBV6-2 or TRBV6-3 to TRBJ2-3; the match to TRBD1 covers 9 bases. Trimming cost V 7 bases and J 5 bases; bases outside gene matches: 10. This CDR3 region has 15 residues. Per the germline V gene, CDR1 is MNHEY and CDR2 is SVGEGT. The CDR3 loop is CASNPTGGIIDTQYF. In DNA, the CDR3 is TGTGCCAGCAACCCAACAGGGGGCATTATAGATACGCAGTATTTT.

The chain couples TRBV19 to TRBJ1-5; the D is unclear. V lost 4 bases, J lost 0 bases, and 16 bases lay in between. In germline, CDR1 is LNHDA, CDR2 SQIVND (reference sequence). The CDR3 has 17 amino acids. The CDR3 region has the DNA TGTGCCAGTAGTACCCCCGGCGGGTTCTATAGCAATCAGCCCCAGCATTTT. This gives the protein CASSTPGGFYSNQPQHF.

The genes are TRBV6-2 or TRBV6-3 and TRBJ1-5; D not resolved. CDR3 length: 14 amino acids. V was shortened by 2 bases and J by 1 base, with 6 bases between the two germline ends. Germline V gene sequence: CDR1 MNHEY, CDR2 SVGEGT. CDR3 coding DNA: TGTGCCAGCAGTTACCGTGGCAGCAATCAGCCCCAGCATTTT. As protein: CASSYRGSNQPQHF.

The chain is built from TRBV7-2 and TRBJ2-5; 10 bases match TRBD2. Germline-derived CDR1 and CDR2 are SGHTA and FQGNSA. The CDR3 covers 15 residues. V gave up 5 bases and J gave up 6 bases; unmatched junction bases: 9. CDR3 DNA sequence: TGTGCCAGCAGCCGTCTAGCGGGAGTCTCAAAGACCCAGTACTTC. It codes for CASSRLAGVSKTQYF.

This clone was counted between two and nine times. The genes are TRBV5-1 and TRBJ1-4; 8 nucleotides agree with TRBD1. Germline CDR1 SGHRS, CDR2 YFSETQ. J lost 8 bases, V lost 0 bases, and 6 bases had no gene match. There are 15 residues in the CDR3. As DNA, the CDR3 is TGCGCCAGCAGCTTGGTGACAGGGGAAGAGGAAAAACTGTTTTTT. Translated: CASSLVTGEEEKLFF.

This chain joins TRBV7-2 and TRBJ1-5, with TRBD1 as a possible D gene (6 bases). With 5 bases removed from V and 3 bases from J, the gap between germline ends came to 11 bases. This CDR3 is 14 amino acids long. From germline, CDR1 is SGHTA and CDR2 FQGNSA. The CDR3 DNA is TGTGCCAGCAGCCACTACAGGGACAATCAGCCCCAGCATTTT. It codes for CASSHYRDNQPQHF.

This chain uses TRBV12-3 or TRBV12-4 with TRBJ1-1; D remains unclear. Trimming left V 0 bases short and J 3 bases short, with 2 bases between. CDR3 size: 12 residues. The CDR3, as DNA: TGTGCCAGCAGTTTAGCTGACACTGAAGCTTTCTTT. Protein sequence: CASSLADTEAFF.

The V call is TRBV28, the J call TRBJ1-2; D is unclear. This CDR3 has 17 residues. Germline loops: CDR1 MDHEN, CDR2 SYDVKM. V was pared by 2 bases and J by 1 base, with 17 bases between. The CDR3 nucleotides are TGTGCCAGCAGTTTAAGGGTTCGCCAGAAGCATAACTATGGCTACACCTTC. This encodes CASSLRVRQKHNYGYTF.

J is TRBJ2-2 and V is TRBV4-1, with a weak D call TRBD2 (5 bases). The V end was cut by 5 bases, the J end by 0 bases, with 16 bases between. CDR1 and CDR2 (germline): MGHRA, YSYEKL. The CDR3 is 17 amino acids. CDR3 protein: CASSSTGSRANTGELFF. CDR3 sequence (DNA): TGCGCCAGCAGCTCAACGGGAAGCCGCGCGAACACCGGGGAGCTGTTTTTT.

The chain has TRBV19 and TRBJ1-2; 8 bases align to TRBD1. The CDR3 contains 16 residues. The junction had 5 bases not matched to a gene; V was cut back by 0 bases and J by 2 bases. Germline CDR1 is LNHDA and CDR2 is SQIVND (reference sequence). The CDR3 nucleotides read TGTGCCAGTAGTATAGAGGGACAGGTGTCGAACTATGGCTACACCTTC. Translation gives CASSIEGQVSNYGYTF.

The genes are TRBV14 and TRBJ2-6; 12 bases align to TRBD1. The V segment lost 3 bases and the J segment 3 bases; nucleotides outside the gene matches: 6. Germline V lookup: CDR1 SGHDN, CDR2 FVKESK. The CDR3 is 18 residues long. The CDR3 here is CASSHTGQGARGANVLTF. As DNA, the CDR3 is TGTGCCAGCAGCCACACGGGACAGGGGGCGCGTGGGGCCAACGTCCTGACTTTC. The full variable domain, with the rest looked up from reference TRBV14 and TRBJ2-6, is EAGVTQFPSHSVIEKGQTVTLRCDPISGHDNLYWYRRVMGKEIKFLLHFVKESKQDESGMPNNRFLAERTGGTYSTLKVQPAELEDSGVYFCASSHTGQGARGANVLTFGAGSRLTVL.